This TCR beta chain came from a study of cytomegalovirus exposure and HLA in healthy donors. Study conclusions and caveats: Across donors, sequencing depth was assumed by presence/absence analyses to be roughly uniform. A later analysis found common viral pathogens apparently linked to several of the most significant clusters. With later analysis, a missense DCLRE1C variant became linked to TCR beta V- and J-gene trimming.

Everyone who donated was a healthy bone marrow donor. V was clipped by 8 bases and J by 5 bases, with 18 bases between them. Germline lookup yields CDR1 MGHRA and CDR2 YSYEKL. This CDR3 is 14 amino acids long. Comments on this clone: Antigen unknown.

PCR was performed using 60 Vbeta and 13 Jbeta primers. The data were produced by immunoSEQ multiplex PCR, yet TCRdb's version contains in-frame clones alone and is incomplete. The sample data list approximately 40,000 clones. Material for sequencing was PBMCs. The chain is built from TRBV4-1 and TRBJ1-1; TRBD1 is a possible D gene (5 bases). The receptor comes from a human donor in good health. The CDR3 region has the DNA TGCGCCAGCTCCCGCCGGGGGGATCGGACTGAAGCTTTCTTT. It encodes CASSRRGDRTEAFF.